These 5 T cell receptor beta chains were sequenced from one sample in a study of breast tumors, draining lymph nodes, adjacent tissues. One entry per CDR3 protein results from TCRdb running MiXCR on the multiplex PCR reads. The sample holds about 47,000 distinct CDR3 sequences, approximately 22% seen once. Sequences were obtained from breast tumor tissue. The receptors were gathered from a female donor with breast cancer. Some clones in this sample may be carry-over from other donors' samples.

The rearrangement links TRBV7-9 to TRBJ2-5, with D tentatively TRBD1 (6 bases). The CDR3 consists of 15 residues. The V and J ends lost 1 base and 2 bases respectively, with 11 bases between them. CDR1 and CDR2 from the germline V gene are SEHNR and FQNEAQ (reference sequence). In nucleotides, the CDR3 is TGTGCCAGCAGCTTAGGGACAGACCGACAAGAGACCCAGTACTTC. Amino acid sequence: CASSLGTDRQETQYF.

The V gene is TRBV30, the J gene TRBJ2-4; D remains ambiguous. Trimming shortened V by 2 bases and J by 0 bases, and 14 bases separated the two germline ends. Germline-derived CDR1 and CDR2 are GTSNPN and SVGIG (reference sequence). The CDR3 totals 16 residues. Here the CDR3 reads CAWSSFRVRAKNIQYF. The CDR3 bases are TGTGCCTGGAGTAGTTTCCGGGTGCGAGCCAAAAACATTCAGTACTTC.

This clonotype was counted between two and nine times. The chain uses TRBV14 and TRBJ2-1; no firm D call. This CDR3 has 13 residues. Trimming took off 2 bases at V and 5 bases at J, with 7 bases between the two ends. Germline assignment: CDR1 SGHDN and CDR2 FVKESK. CDR3 amino acids: CASSQFNNNEQFF. The CDR3 DNA is TGTGCCAGCAGCCAATTCAATAACAATGAGCAGTTCTTC.

This clonotype was counted ten times or more. V usage is TRBV6-1 and J usage is TRBJ1-3, with 8 bases fitting TRBD1. This CDR3 has 14 residues. CDR1 and CDR2 from the germline V gene are MNHNS and SASEGT. J was trimmed by 2 bases and V by 6 bases; bases with no gene match: 3. The CDR3 loop is CASRTGAAGNTIYF. The CDR3 coding sequence is TGTGCCAGCAGGACAGGGGCCGCTGGAAACACCATATATTTT.

The chain recombines TRBV5-1 with TRBJ2-6, with 7 bases matching TRBD1. CDR1 SGHRS and CDR2 YFSETQ come from the germline V gene. The CDR3 runs 15 residues. V lost 5 bases and J lost 2; bases outside the gene matches: 4. The CDR3 coding sequence is TGCGCCAGCAGACTTACAGGGGCTGGGGCCAACGTCCTGACTTTC. Amino acid sequence: CASRLTGAGANVLTF.